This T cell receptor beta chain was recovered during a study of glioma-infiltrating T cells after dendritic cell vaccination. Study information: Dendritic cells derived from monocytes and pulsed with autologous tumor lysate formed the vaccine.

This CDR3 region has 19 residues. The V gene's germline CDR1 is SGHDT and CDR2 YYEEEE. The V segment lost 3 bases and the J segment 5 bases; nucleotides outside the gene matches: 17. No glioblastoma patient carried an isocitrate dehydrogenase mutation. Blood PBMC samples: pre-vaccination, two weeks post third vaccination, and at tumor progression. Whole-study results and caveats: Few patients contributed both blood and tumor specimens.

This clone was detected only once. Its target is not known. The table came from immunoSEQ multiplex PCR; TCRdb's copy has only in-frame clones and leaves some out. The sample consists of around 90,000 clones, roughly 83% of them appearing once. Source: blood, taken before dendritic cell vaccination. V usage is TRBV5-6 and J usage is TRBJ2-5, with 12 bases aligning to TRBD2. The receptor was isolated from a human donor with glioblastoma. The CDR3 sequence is CASSWGPGLAGSLGETQYF. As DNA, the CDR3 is TGTGCCAGCAGCTGGGGTCCGGGACTAGCGGGTTCCCTGGGGGAGACCCAGTACTTC.